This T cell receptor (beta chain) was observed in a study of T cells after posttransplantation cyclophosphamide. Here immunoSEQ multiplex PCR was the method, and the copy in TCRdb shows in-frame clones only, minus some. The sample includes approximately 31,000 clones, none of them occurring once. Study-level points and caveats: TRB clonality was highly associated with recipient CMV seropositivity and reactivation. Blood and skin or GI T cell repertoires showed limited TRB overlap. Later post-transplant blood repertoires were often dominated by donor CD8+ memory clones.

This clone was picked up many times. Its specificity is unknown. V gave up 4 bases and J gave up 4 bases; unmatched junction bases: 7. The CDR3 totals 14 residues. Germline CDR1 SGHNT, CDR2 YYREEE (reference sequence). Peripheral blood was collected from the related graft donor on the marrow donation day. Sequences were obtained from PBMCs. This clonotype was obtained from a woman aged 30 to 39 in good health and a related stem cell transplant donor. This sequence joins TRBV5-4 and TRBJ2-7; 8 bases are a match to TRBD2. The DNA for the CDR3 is TGTGCCAGCAGCCCGGGGGGGGGCGGGTACGAGCAGTACTTC. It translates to CASSPGGGGYEQYF.